These T cell receptor beta chains were read from a single sample in a study of blood T cell repertoires in COVID-19. This table comes from immunoSEQ multiplex PCR, and its TCRdb copy is limited to in-frame clones, with some not included. The sample lists 190,000 or so clones, around nine tenths occurring once. The sample consisted of peripheral blood. These receptors were collected from a man between 60 and 70 years old who had recovered from COVID-19. The CDR3 runs from the conserved cysteine through the conserved F or W. Each record gives: clone size, V gene, CDR3 protein. Where a row states a size, it is once, few, many or the class of an expanded clone; other rows omit it.

clone_size: .
v_call: TRBV18
cdr3_aa: CASSRNRDTEKLFF

clone_size: .
v_call: TRBV19
cdr3_aa: CASSRAIEAFF

clone_size: .
v_call: TRBV5-1
cdr3_aa: CASSLRQGMNTEAFF

clone_size: .
v_call: TRBV24-1
cdr3_aa: CATSWQGADTQYF

clone_size: .
v_call: TRBV28
cdr3_aa: CAIRGTASNQPQHF

clone_size: .
v_call: TRBV5-1
cdr3_aa: CASSGGTSGSITYNEQFF

clone_size: .
v_call: TRBV13
cdr3_aa: CASSPAPLSVNSYEQYF

clone_size: .
v_call: TRBV11-1
cdr3_aa: CASSRRGALTYNEQFF

clone_size: .
v_call: TRBV7-2
cdr3_aa: CASSHRVDTQYF

clone_size: .
v_call: TRBV3-1/TRBV3-2
cdr3_aa: CASSQSGEAFF

clone_size: .
v_call: TRBV18
cdr3_aa: CASSPWTGLNTEAFF

clone_size: .
v_call: TRBV3-1/TRBV3-2
cdr3_aa: CASSRAGAEEQYF

clone_size: .
v_call: TRBV30
cdr3_aa: CAWTSLHGYTF

clone_size: .
v_call: TRBV6-2/TRBV6-3
cdr3_aa: CASSYSLGQLGNQPQHF

clone_size: .
v_call: TRBV7-6
cdr3_aa: CASSLGQGSTF

clone_size: .
v_call: TRBV28
cdr3_aa: CASSLYRTSDAQYF

clone_size: .
v_call: TRBV18
cdr3_aa: CASSPVAQGEQYF

clone_size: once
v_call: TRBV5-1
cdr3_aa: CASSPQITTSTDTQYF

clone_size: .
v_call: TRBV21-1
cdr3_aa: CAPRDRLSYGYTF

clone_size: .
v_call: TRBV7-9
cdr3_aa: CASSLTGGDNSPLHF

clone_size: .
v_call: TRBV28
cdr3_aa: CASSHVRENTEAFF

clone_size: .
v_call: TRBV7-9
cdr3_aa: CASRTSGSQDTQYF

clone_size: .
v_call: TRBV7-9
cdr3_aa: CASSPDGVYSPLHF

clone_size: .
v_call: TRBV18
cdr3_aa: CASSPRTSGSYEQYF

clone_size: .
v_call: TRBV30
cdr3_aa: CAWSSGQPQHF

clone_size: .
v_call: TRBV5-1
cdr3_aa: CASSLGTTSMNEQYF

clone_size: .
v_call: TRBV2
cdr3_aa: CASSEVRGSTYEQYF

clone_size: .
v_call: TRBV7-2
cdr3_aa: CASSRGTGGYGYTF

clone_size: .
v_call: TRBV7-3
cdr3_aa: CASSFATDSPLHF

clone_size: few
v_call: TRBV5-6
cdr3_aa: CASSLGTLNEQFF

clone_size: .
v_call: TRBV5-1
cdr3_aa: CASSLASGGGNEQFF

clone_size: once
v_call: TRBV18
cdr3_aa: CASSPGQGDEKLFF

clone_size: .
v_call: TRBV29-1
cdr3_aa: CSAPGTKGYNEQFF

clone_size: .
v_call: TRBV12-5
cdr3_aa: CASGEDARSYNEQFF

clone_size: .
v_call: TRBV10-2
cdr3_aa: CASSDPRGRDSGSPYEQYF

clone_size: .
v_call: TRBV10-3
cdr3_aa: CAISFGQNTGELFF

clone_size: .
v_call: TRBV2
cdr3_aa: CASSEELAGADTQYF